The 12 T cell receptor beta chains reported below all come from one sample, sequenced in a study of a mutant IDH1 vaccine in newly diagnosed glioma (dated by TCRdb to 2020 to 2023). Library creation used the immunoSEQ multiplex PCR assay. TCRdb holds this immuneACCESS table with in-frame rearrangements only. Some clones are missing; in checked studies, unresolved V genes explain under half, and the rest has no known cause. Across this sample there are 50,000 to 55,000 clones, with approximately 65% seen only once. Of the sample, 4% to 5.5% is held by the ten largest clones. Which antigens these TCRs recognize remains unknown. What the time point label conveys for this sample: week 47, end of study. A 20-mer mutant IDH1 peptide at 300 micrograms in Montanide made up each vaccine dose, which was injected subcutaneously together with topical imiquimod. Sequences were derived from peripheral blood mononuclear cells (PBMCs), sampled from a glioma patient whose treatment included an IDH1 peptide vaccine. The source is a man aged 40-50 years with glioma. Some clones in this sample may be carry-over from other donors' samples.

This clone appeared once. The chain links TRBV30 to TRBJ1-4, with D possibly TRBD1 on 5 matching bases. CDR3 length: 14 residues. Trimming shortened V by 4 bases and J by 8 bases, and 17 bases separated the two germline ends. Per the germline V gene, CDR1 is GTSNPN and CDR2 is SVGIG (reference sequence). The CDR3 loop is CAWNNGGLGEKLFF. The CDR3 region has the DNA TGTGCCTGGAACAACGGGGGATTAGGGGAAAAACTGTTTTTT.

V gene TRBV19 combines with J gene TRBJ2-3, with D unclear. Deletions cut 5 bases from V and 6 bases from J, with 15 bases between. The CDR3 is 14 residues long. Looked up from germline, CDR1 is LNHDA and CDR2 is SQIVND (reference sequence). CDR3 in DNA: TGTGCCAGTAGTTTCGCGCAGGTGGTTGATACGCAGTATTTT. Encoded protein: CASSFAQVVDTQYF.

J is TRBJ2-7 and V is TRBV7-6; 15 bases align to TRBD2. This CDR3 has 17 residues. Unmatched junction bases numbered 5, after V lost 5 bases and J lost 0 bases. Germline V gene data show CDR1 as SGHVS and CDR2 as FNYEAQ. CDR3 coding DNA: TGTGCCAGCAGCCCGGGACTAGCGGGGGGCCTCTCCTACGAGCAGTACTTC. The encoded protein is CASSPGLAGGLSYEQYF.

The chain joins TRBV6-1 to TRBJ2-5; 7 bases map to TRBD2. Germline V gene data show CDR1 as MNHNS and CDR2 as SASEGT. CDR3 length equals 13 residues. The V segment lost 6 bases and the J segment 5 bases; nucleotides outside the gene matches: 6. The CDR3 spells CASRRAGVETQYF. CDR3 in DNA: TGTGCCAGCAGGAGGGCGGGGGTTGAGACCCAGTACTTC.

In this sample, this clone turned up once. J is TRBJ2-2 and V is TRBV4-1; 14 nucleotides match TRBD2. CDR3 length: 16 residues. Per the germline V gene, CDR1 is MGHRA and CDR2 is YSYEKL. The trim removed 3 bases at V and 4 bases at J, leaving 1 base unmatched. The CDR3 DNA reads TGCGCCAGCAGCCACGGACTAGCGGGGGGCACCGGGGAGCTGTTTTTT. Residues: CASSHGLAGGTGELFF.

The genes are TRBV5-6 and TRBJ1-5; D gene ambiguous. The CDR3 totals 14 residues. V was shortened by 1 base and J by 1 base, with 6 bases between the two germline ends. CDR1 is SGHDT, CDR2 YYEEEE, per germline. CDR3 in amino acids: CASSLMGSNQPQHF. CDR3 coding DNA: TGTGCCAGCAGCTTGATGGGAAGCAATCAGCCCCAGCATTTT.

This clone was counted once. The chain joins TRBV21-1 to TRBJ2-7; TRBD1, the table's D call, was not compared with the DNA. TRBV21-1 is a known pseudogene. The CDR3 is made up of 14 amino acids. The DNA for the CDR3 is TGTGCCAGCAGCAGGTGGGCCAGGGGGCGCGAGCAGTACTTC. Protein: CASSRWARGREQYF.

The chain carries TRBV6-5 and TRBJ1-1; the D is unclear. The CDR3 contains 14 residues. Germline V CDR1 and CDR2: MNHEY, SVGAGI. Trimming shortened V by 4 bases and J by 1 base, and 10 bases separated the two germline ends. The CDR3 is CASSSPRQNTEAFF. For the CDR3, the DNA is TGTGCCAGCAGTTCCCCGAGACAGAACACTGAAGCTTTCTTT.

This clone has more than one count but fewer than ten. The rearrangement joins TRBV19 to TRBJ1-6; a possible D gene is TRBD1 (5 bases). From germline, CDR1 is LNHDA and CDR2 SQIVND (reference sequence). The V gene lost 6 bases and the J gene lost 14 bases, with 8 bases spanning the gap. The CDR3 has 10 amino acids. CDR3 bases: TGTGCCAGTAGGGGGGGTGCCCTCCACTTT. Its protein is CASRGGALHF.

This chain links TRBV2 with TRBJ1-5; D may be TRBD1 (5 bases). Trimming left V 2 bases short and J 11 bases short, with 16 bases between. The length of the CDR3 is 14 residues. CDR1 is SNHLY and CDR2 is FYNNEI in the germline V gene. The CDR3 protein is CASSERDAPGAQHF. CDR3 in DNA: TGTGCCAGCAGTGAAAGGGACGCCCCCGGGGCCCAGCATTTT. The full variable domain, its missing parts supplied by reference TRBV2 and TRBJ1-5, is EPEVTQTPSHQVTQMGQEVILRCVPISNHLYFYWYRQILGQKVEFLVSFYNNEISEKSEIFDDQFSVERPDGSNFTLKIRSTKLEDSAMYFCASSERDAPGAQHFGDGTRLSIL.

This clone came up a few times. The chain recombines TRBV5-1 with TRBJ2-1; 8 bases map to TRBD2. The V segment lost 0 bases and the J segment 5 bases; nucleotides outside the gene matches: 7. The germline gives CDR1 SGHRS, CDR2 YFSETQ. The CDR3 length is 16 residues. CDR3 loop: CASSLASAGANNEQFF. The CDR3 DNA reads as TGCGCCAGCAGCTTGGCATCAGCGGGGGCTAACAATGAGCAGTTCTTC.

The rearrangement uses TRBV5-1 and TRBJ1-1, with 8 bases matching TRBD1. This CDR3 has 16 residues. CDR1 is SGHRS and CDR2 is YFSETQ in the germline V gene. V dropped 4 bases and J dropped 3; count of bases not matched to a gene: 11. CDR3 residues: CASSLRQGPADTEAFF. The CDR3 DNA reads as TGCGCCAGCAGCCTGAGACAGGGGCCAGCAGACACTGAAGCTTTCTTT.